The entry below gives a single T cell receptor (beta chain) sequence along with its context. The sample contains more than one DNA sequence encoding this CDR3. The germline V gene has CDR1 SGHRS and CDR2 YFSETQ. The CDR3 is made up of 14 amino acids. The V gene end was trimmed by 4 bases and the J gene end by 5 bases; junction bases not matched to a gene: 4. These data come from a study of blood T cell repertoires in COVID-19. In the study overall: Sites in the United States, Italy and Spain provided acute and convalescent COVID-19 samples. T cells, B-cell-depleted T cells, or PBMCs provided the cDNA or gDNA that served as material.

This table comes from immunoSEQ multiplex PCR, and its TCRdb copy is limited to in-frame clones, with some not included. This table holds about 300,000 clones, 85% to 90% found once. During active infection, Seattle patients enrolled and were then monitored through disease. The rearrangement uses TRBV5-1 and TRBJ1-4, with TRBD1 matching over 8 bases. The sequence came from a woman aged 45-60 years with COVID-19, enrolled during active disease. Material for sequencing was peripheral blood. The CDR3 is CASSLGTGNEKLFF. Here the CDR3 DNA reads TGCGCCAGCAGCCTAGGGACAGGCAATGAAAAACTGTTTTTT.